The entry below gives a single T cell receptor beta chain sequence along with its context. The entry originates in a study of blood T cell repertoires in COVID-19. Study background: Samples representing acute and convalescent COVID-19 were sourced from the United States, Italy and Spain.

In germline, CDR1 is SGDLS, CDR2 YYNGEE. The CDR3 has 13 residues. Trimming removed 7 bases from V and 4 bases from J, with 14 bases in between. Clones were sequenced by immunoSEQ multiplex PCR, and TCRdb holds only the in-frame ones, with some missing. The sample contains about 230,000 clones, about 86% of which appear only once. The sample taken for sequencing was peripheral blood. The J gene is TRBJ1-2, the V gene TRBV9; D is uncertain. The sequence came from a man in his forties with active or convalescent COVID-19. This CDR3 is CASSEPETYGYTF. The CDR3 coding sequence is TGTGCCAGCTCGGAGCCGGAGACCTATGGCTACACCTTC.